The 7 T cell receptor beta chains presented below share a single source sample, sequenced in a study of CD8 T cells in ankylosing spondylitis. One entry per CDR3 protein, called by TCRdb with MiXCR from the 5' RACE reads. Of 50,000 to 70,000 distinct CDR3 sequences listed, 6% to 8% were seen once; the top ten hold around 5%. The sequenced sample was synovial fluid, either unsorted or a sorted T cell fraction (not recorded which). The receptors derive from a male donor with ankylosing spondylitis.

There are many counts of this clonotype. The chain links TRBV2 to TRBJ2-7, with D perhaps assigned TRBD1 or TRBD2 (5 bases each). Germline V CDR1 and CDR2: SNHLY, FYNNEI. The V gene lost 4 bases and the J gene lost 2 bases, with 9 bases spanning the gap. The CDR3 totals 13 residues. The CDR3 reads CASSGQGPYEQYF. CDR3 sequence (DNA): TGTGCCAGCAGTGGTCAGGGACCCTACGAGCAGTACTTC. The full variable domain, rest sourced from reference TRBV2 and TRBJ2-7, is EPEVTQTPSHQVTQMGQEVILRCVPISNHLYFYWYRQILGQKVEFLVSFYNNEISEKSEIFDDQFSVERPDGSNFTLKIRSTKLEDSAMYFCASSGQGPYEQYFGPGTRLTVT.

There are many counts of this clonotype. The CDR3 region has the DNA TGTGCCAGCAGCTTAGGAGGGGCGGGAGGGCACAATGAGCAGTTCTTC. It is translated as CASSLGGAGGHNEQFF. J is TRBJ2-1 and V is TRBV7-3, with TRBD2 identical over 9 bases. J was trimmed by 5 bases and V by 2 bases; bases with no gene match: 7. Germline V gene lookup returns CDR1 SGHTA and CDR2 FQGTGA. This CDR3 has 16 residues.

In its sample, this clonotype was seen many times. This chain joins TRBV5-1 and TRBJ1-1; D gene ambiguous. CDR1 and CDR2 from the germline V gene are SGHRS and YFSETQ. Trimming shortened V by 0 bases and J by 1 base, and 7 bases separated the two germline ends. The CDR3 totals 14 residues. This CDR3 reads CASSLASANTEAFF. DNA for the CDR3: TGCGCCAGCAGCTTGGCCTCAGCGAACACTGAAGCTTTCTTT.

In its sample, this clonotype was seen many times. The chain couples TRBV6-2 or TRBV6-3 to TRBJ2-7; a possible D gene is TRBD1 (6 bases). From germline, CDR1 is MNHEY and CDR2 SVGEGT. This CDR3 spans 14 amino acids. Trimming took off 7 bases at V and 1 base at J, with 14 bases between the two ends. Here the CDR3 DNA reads TGTGCCAGCATCGACCGGGACATATCCTACGAGCAGTACTTC. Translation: CASIDRDISYEQYF.

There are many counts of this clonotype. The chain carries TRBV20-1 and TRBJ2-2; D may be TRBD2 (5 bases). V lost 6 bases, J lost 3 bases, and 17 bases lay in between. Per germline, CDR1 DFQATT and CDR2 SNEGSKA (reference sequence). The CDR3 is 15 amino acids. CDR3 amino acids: CSAARRGLDTGELFF. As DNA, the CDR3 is TGCAGTGCGGCCCGCCGGGGTTTGGACACCGGGGAGCTGTTTTTT.

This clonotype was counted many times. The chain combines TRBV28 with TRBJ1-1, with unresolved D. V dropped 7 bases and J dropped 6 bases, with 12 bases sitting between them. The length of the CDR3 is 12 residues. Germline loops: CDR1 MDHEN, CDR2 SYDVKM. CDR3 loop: CASKEPLAEAFF. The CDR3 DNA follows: TGTGCCAGCAAGGAACCCCTTGCTGAAGCTTTCTTT.

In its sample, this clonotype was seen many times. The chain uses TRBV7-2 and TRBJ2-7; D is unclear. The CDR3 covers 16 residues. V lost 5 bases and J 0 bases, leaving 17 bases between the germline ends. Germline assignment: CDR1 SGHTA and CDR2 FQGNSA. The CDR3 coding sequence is TGTGCCAGCAGCCAAATCTGGACGGTAAGCTCCTACGAGCAGTACTTC. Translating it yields CASSQIWTVSSYEQYF.